The rows below give T cell receptor beta chains drawn from one sample of a study of OX40 agonist ivuxolimab in advanced cancers. The assay was immunoSEQ multiplex PCR, and TCRdb's table has in-frame clones only and misses some. Here the sample spans 25,000 to 40,000 clones, roughly 87% being singletons. Sequencing was performed on CD4+ or CD8+ T cells sorted from blood, taken in a trial of the OX40 agonist ivuxolimab. The receptors stem from an adult with an advanced solid tumor such as melanoma, head and neck, liver or kidney cancer. Both conserved end residues are part of each CDR3. A D gene is named only where the DNA matches it firmly. The size field is filled for only some rows; it gives once, few, many or a size class.

d_call: .
v_call: TRBV5-4
j_call: TRBJ1-4
clone_size: .
cdr3_nt: TGCGCCAGCAGCCAAGATCTTCCGGGGGTTTTTGAAAAACTGTTTTTT
cdr3_aa: CASSQDLPGVFEKLFF

d_call: TRBD1
v_call: TRBV19
j_call: TRBJ1-5
clone_size: .
cdr3_nt: TGTGCCAGTAGTACAAGCAGACAGGGTTCTCGGCAGCCCCAGCATTTT
cdr3_aa: CASSTSRQGSRQPQHF

d_call: .
v_call: TRBV10-3
j_call: TRBJ1-2
clone_size: .
cdr3_nt: TGTGCCATCAGTGAGTGGCAGGCGTCGCGGGGTAGGCCTTATGGCTACACCTTC
cdr3_aa: CAISEWQASRGRPYGYTF

d_call: .
v_call: TRBV19
j_call: TRBJ2-2
clone_size: .
cdr3_nt: TGTGCCAGTAGTATAAGACAGGCTAGAACCGGGGAGCTGTTTTTT
cdr3_aa: CASSIRQARTGELFF

d_call: TRBD1
v_call: TRBV10-3
j_call: TRBJ1-6
clone_size: few
cdr3_nt: TGTGCCATCAGTCGGACAGGGGGAGATTCACCCCTCCACTTT
cdr3_aa: CAISRTGGDSPLHF

d_call: .
v_call: TRBV28
j_call: TRBJ2-3
clone_size: once
cdr3_nt: TGTGCCAGCAGTTTATTGGCTAGCGTAAAGGATACGCAGTATTTT
cdr3_aa: CASSLLASVKDTQYF

d_call: TRBD1
v_call: TRBV7-2
j_call: TRBJ2-7
clone_size: .
cdr3_nt: TGTGCCAGCAGCTTAGCGGCAGGGGGCGCTTCCGAGCAGTACTTC
cdr3_aa: CASSLAAGGASEQYF

d_call: .
v_call: TRBV7-6
j_call: TRBJ2-1
clone_size: .
cdr3_nt: TGTGCCAGCAGCTTAGGGATGAACAACAATGAGCAGTTCTTC
cdr3_aa: CASSLGMNNNEQFF

d_call: .
v_call: TRBV7-9
j_call: TRBJ1-1
clone_size: .
cdr3_nt: TGTGCCAGCAGCCCGAGCCGGACAGTGAACACTGAAGCTTTCTTT
cdr3_aa: CASSPSRTVNTEAFF

d_call: .
v_call: TRBV4-3
j_call: TRBJ2-7
clone_size: few
cdr3_nt: TGCGCCAGCAGCCAAGCTATTGGTAGCTCCTACGAGCAGTACTTC
cdr3_aa: CASSQAIGSSYEQYF

d_call: .
v_call: TRBV11-1
j_call: TRBJ1-2
clone_size: .
cdr3_nt: TGTGCCAGCAGCTTAGGATCAGACCTCTACACCTTC
cdr3_aa: CASSLGSDLYTF

d_call: .
v_call: TRBV18
j_call: TRBJ1-4
clone_size: once
cdr3_nt: TGTGCCAGCTCACCACAGGACAGAAATGAAAAACTGTTTTTT
cdr3_aa: CASSPQDRNEKLFF

d_call: .
v_call: TRBV30
j_call: TRBJ2-7
clone_size: .
cdr3_nt: TGTGCCTGGAACCGACAGGTCTCCTACGAGCAGTACTTC
cdr3_aa: CAWNRQVSYEQYF

d_call: .
v_call: TRBV10-1
j_call: TRBJ2-3
clone_size: .
cdr3_nt: TGCGCCAGCAGGCGACGCGGGGCGGGGACAAATCCCACAGATACGCAGTATTTT
cdr3_aa: CASRRRGAGTNPTDTQYF

d_call: TRBD1
v_call: TRBV4-2
j_call: TRBJ1-2
clone_size: .
cdr3_nt: TGTGCCAGCACCAAGGACAGGACATCCTATGGCTACACCTTC
cdr3_aa: CASTKDRTSYGYTF

d_call: .
v_call: TRBV15
j_call: TRBJ2-2
clone_size: .
cdr3_nt: TGTGCCACCAGCACCAGGGACTTTCCCGGGGAGCTGTTTTTT
cdr3_aa: CATSTRDFPGELFF

d_call: .
v_call: TRBV6-1
j_call: TRBJ2-3
clone_size: .
cdr3_nt: TGTGCCAGCGGCGGACGGGGGCTCACAGATACGCAGTATTTT
cdr3_aa: CASGGRGLTDTQYF

d_call: TRBD2
v_call: TRBV28
j_call: TRBJ2-3
clone_size: .
cdr3_nt: TGTGCCAGCAATTCGGCGGGAGGCGGATCAGATACGCAGTATTTT
cdr3_aa: CASNSAGGGSDTQYF

d_call: TRBD1
v_call: TRBV7-2
j_call: TRBJ1-4
clone_size: few
cdr3_nt: TGTGCCAGCAGCTCGGAGGGGGCGACTAATGAAAAACTGTTTTTT
cdr3_aa: CASSSEGATNEKLFF

d_call: .
v_call: TRBV7-9
j_call: TRBJ2-7
clone_size: medium-sized
cdr3_nt: TGTGCCAGCAGCTTTAGGCAGGGGGGGCTCGAGCAGTACTTC
cdr3_aa: CASSFRQGGLEQYF

d_call: .
v_call: TRBV6-5
j_call: TRBJ2-5
clone_size: .
cdr3_nt: TGTGCCAGCGGACAGCCCTTAGAGACCCAGTACTTC
cdr3_aa: CASGQPLETQYF

d_call: .
v_call: TRBV5-6
j_call: TRBJ1-4
clone_size: .
cdr3_nt: TGTGCCAGCAGCTTGTGGGGGCTCGAGGGGTCTAATGAAAAACTGTTTTTT
cdr3_aa: CASSLWGLEGSNEKLFF

d_call: TRBD1
v_call: TRBV6-4
j_call: TRBJ2-7
clone_size: .
cdr3_nt: TGTGCCAGCAGTGACTGGGACAGGAGCTACGAGCAGTACTTC
cdr3_aa: CASSDWDRSYEQYF

d_call: .
v_call: TRBV11-2
j_call: TRBJ2-5
clone_size: .
cdr3_nt: TGTGCCAGCAGCTTAGGAGAGACCCAGTACTTC
cdr3_aa: CASSLGETQYF

d_call: .
v_call: TRBV2
j_call: TRBJ1-2
clone_size: .
cdr3_nt: TGTGCCACCACGACAGACTCTAACTATGGCTACACCTTC
cdr3_aa: CATTTDSNYGYTF

d_call: .
v_call: TRBV19
j_call: TRBJ2-7
clone_size: .
cdr3_nt: TGTGCCAGTAGTCCCGGAGTAATCTCCTACGAGCAGTACTTC
cdr3_aa: CASSPGVISYEQYF

d_call: TRBD1
v_call: TRBV6-5
j_call: TRBJ1-5
clone_size: .
cdr3_nt: TGTGCCAGCAAACGGGACAGGTATCAGCCCCAGCATTTT
cdr3_aa: CASKRDRYQPQHF

d_call: TRBD1
v_call: TRBV14
j_call: TRBJ2-1
clone_size: .
cdr3_nt: TGTGCCAGCAGCCAGGGCAGGGGGCGTCTCAATGAGCAGTTCTTC
cdr3_aa: CASSQGRGRLNEQFF

d_call: .
v_call: TRBV11-2
j_call: TRBJ2-1
clone_size: .
cdr3_nt: TGTGCCAGCAGCCCCCAATCTTCCAGCTCCTACAATGAGCAGTTCTTC
cdr3_aa: CASSPQSSSSYNEQFF

d_call: TRBD1
v_call: TRBV7-2
j_call: TRBJ2-6
clone_size: .
cdr3_nt: TGTGCCAGCAGCTTGGCCGACAGGGCTGGGGCCAACGTCCTGACTTTC
cdr3_aa: CASSLADRAGANVLTF

d_call: .
v_call: TRBV6-5
j_call: TRBJ1-5
clone_size: .
cdr3_nt: TGTGCCGCTTGGGCAGGAGGCAATCAGCCCCAGCATTTT
cdr3_aa: CAAWAGGNQPQHF

d_call: .
v_call: TRBV6-1
j_call: TRBJ1-1
clone_size: .
cdr3_nt: TGTGCCAGCAGTGAACAGGCGATGAACACTGAAGCTTTCTTT
cdr3_aa: CASSEQAMNTEAFF

d_call: .
v_call: TRBV27
j_call: TRBJ1-1
clone_size: .
cdr3_nt: TGTGCCAGCAGTCCTTCGGGCAGAGGGGGATCTGGTTTCTTT
cdr3_aa: CASSPSGRGGSGFF

d_call: TRBD2
v_call: TRBV19
j_call: TRBJ2-1
clone_size: .
cdr3_nt: TGTGCCAGTAGTATAGCGGGGGGGCCGGAGCAGTTCTTC
cdr3_aa: CASSIAGGPEQFF

d_call: .
v_call: TRBV11-2
j_call: TRBJ2-7
clone_size: .
cdr3_nt: TGTGCCAGCAGTTCATGGGACAACTACGAGCAGTACTTC
cdr3_aa: CASSSWDNYEQYF